This is a list of T cell receptor beta chains from one sample in a study of a mutant IDH1 vaccine in newly diagnosed glioma. Their recognized antigens are unknown. This table comes from immunoSEQ multiplex PCR, and its TCRdb copy is limited to in-frame clones, with some not included. Here the sample spans about 58,000 clones, 80% to 90% being singletons. Sequencing used PBMCs, obtained from a glioma patient whose treatment included an IDH1 peptide vaccine. The receptors derive from a woman in her forties or fifties with glioma. Each CDR3 is given with its conserved first and last residue. D genes are given only for firm matches. Size is stated for part of the rows, as once, few or many counts, or as a class when the clone is expanded.

clone_size	d_call	v_call	j_call	cdr3_aa	cdr3_nt
NA	NA	TRBV27	TRBJ2-7	CASSNRNEQYF	TGTGCCAGCAGTAACAGGAACGAGCAGTACTTC
NA	NA	TRBV28	TRBJ1-4	CATMGSEKLFF	TGTGCCACTATGGGGAGTGAAAAACTGTTTTTT
NA	NA	TRBV6-1	TRBJ1-5	CASSEGVLTSVHQPQHF	TGTGCCAGCAGTGAAGGGGTTCTGACATCAGTCCATCAGCCCCAGCATTTT
NA	NA	TRBV6-4	TRBJ1-2	CASSDPKGRGYTF	TGTGCCAGCAGTGACCCTAAGGGTCGGGGCTACACCTTC
NA	TRBD2	TRBV9	TRBJ2-2	CASSVLAGGPGTGELFF	TGTGCCAGCAGCGTTCTAGCGGGGGGGCCCGGAACCGGGGAGCTGTTTTTT
NA	TRBD1	TRBV6-1	TRBJ1-4	CASSEAVTDRILEKLFF	TGTGCCAGCAGTGAAGCGGTTACGGACAGGATCCTTGAAAAACTGTTTTTT
NA	TRBD2	TRBV6-1	TRBJ2-5	CASTPGGGRGETQYF	TGTGCCAGCACCCCGGGGGGGGGAAGAGGAGAGACCCAGTACTTC
NA	NA	TRBV5-5	TRBJ1-1	CASSLGLQVNTEAFF	TGTGCCAGCAGCTTGGGACTCCAGGTGAACACTGAAGCTTTCTTT
NA	NA	TRBV7-4	TRBJ1-5	CASSSDGCNQPQHF	TGTGCCAGCAGCTCCGACGGTTGCAATCAGCCCCAGCATTTT
NA	NA	TRBV2	TRBJ2-5	CASSEAWPQEETQYF	TGTGCCAGCAGTGAAGCTTGGCCGCAAGAGGAGACCCAGTACTTC
NA	NA	TRBV7-9	TRBJ2-7	CASSLGGLGWSLYEQYF	TGTGCCAGCAGCTTAGGCGGGCTCGGATGGTCTCTGTACGAGCAGTACTTC
NA	NA	TRBV7-3	TRBJ1-1	CASSRRGSNTEAFF	TGTGCCAGCAGCCGGAGGGGGTCGAACACTGAAGCTTTCTTT
NA	TRBD2	TRBV5-1	TRBJ2-5	CASSSRGGQETQYF	TGCGCCAGCAGCTCGCGGGGGGGACAAGAGACCCAGTACTTC
NA	TRBD1	TRBV9	TRBJ1-5	CASSAGTGYNQPQHF	TGTGCCAGCAGCGCTGGGACAGGGTACAATCAGCCCCAGCATTTT
NA	NA	TRBV27	TRBJ1-6	CASSFSPPQGPLDSPLHF	TGTGCCAGCAGTTTCTCTCCCCCACAAGGACCCCTCGATTCACCCCTCCACTTT
NA	NA	TRBV18	TRBJ2-7	CASSPDQINEQYF	TGTGCCAGCTCACCGGACCAGATCAACGAGCAGTACTTC
NA	NA	TRBV4-1	TRBJ2-1	CASSQDGGARNEQFF	TGCGCCAGCAGCCAAGACGGTGGGGCGCGGAATGAGCAGTTCTTC
NA	TRBD2	TRBV7-2	TRBJ2-1	CASSYLAGGRNEQFF	TGTGCCAGCAGCTACCTAGCGGGGGGCAGGAATGAGCAGTTCTTC
few	NA	TRBV5-1	TRBJ1-5	CASRFEVTAPQHF	TGCGCCAGCAGATTTGAAGTCACAGCACCCCAGCATTTT
NA	NA	TRBV25-1	TRBJ1-1	CASSELTDPTEAFF	TGTGCCAGCAGTGAACTGACAGACCCCACTGAAGCTTTCTTT
NA	NA	TRBV4-2	TRBJ2-7	CASSQVDGYEQYF	TGTGCCAGCAGCCAAGTGGACGGTTACGAGCAGTACTTC
NA	TRBD2	TRBV5-4	TRBJ2-7	CASSLGESGGQYF	TGTGCCAGCAGCTTGGGGGAGAGCGGGGGGCAGTACTTC
NA	NA	TRBV2	TRBJ1-1	CAMRQASTNTEAFF	TGTGCCATGAGACAGGCGTCAACTAACACTGAAGCTTTCTTT
NA	NA	TRBV7-2	TRBJ1-1	CASSLTGNTEAFF	TGTGCCAGCAGCTTGACGGGTAACACTGAAGCTTTCTTT
NA	TRBD1	TRBV5-1	TRBJ2-2	CASSLALTGSTGELFF	TGCGCCAGCAGCTTGGCCTTGACAGGGTCCACCGGGGAGCTGTTTTTT
NA	TRBD1	TRBV9	TRBJ1-4	CASSERTGTNEKLFF	TGTGCCAGCAGCGAGCGGACAGGGACTAATGAAAAACTGTTTTTT
NA	TRBD1	TRBV19	TRBJ2-7	CASEAGTGGINEQYF	TGTGCCAGTGAGGCCGGGACAGGGGGTATCAACGAGCAGTACTTC
medium-sized	NA	TRBV2	TRBJ1-2	CASGGFNGYTF	TGTGCCAGCGGGGGATTTAATGGCTACACCTTC
NA	NA	TRBV7-8	TRBJ2-7	CASSLAGTPHEQYF	TGTGCCAGCAGCTTAGCAGGGACCCCCCACGAGCAGTACTTC
NA	NA	TRBV9	TRBJ1-6	CASSASPSGSSYNSPLHF	TGTGCCAGCAGCGCCTCTCCTTCAGGGAGCTCCTATAATTCACCCCTCCACTTT
NA	NA	TRBV6-1	TRBJ2-7	CASITGPYEQYF	TGTGCCAGCATTACAGGTCCCTACGAGCAGTACTTC
few	NA	TRBV5-1	TRBJ1-3	CASSLAGGNSGNTIYF	TGCGCCAGCAGCTTGGCCGGTGGGAACTCTGGAAACACCATATATTTT
NA	TRBD1	TRBV4-2	TRBJ1-3	CASSHNADRISSGNTIYF	TGTGCCAGCAGCCATAACGCGGACAGGATAAGCTCTGGAAACACCATATATTTT
once	NA	TRBV6-5	TRBJ1-1	CASRGGTEAFF	TGTGCCAGCAGGGGAGGGACTGAAGCTTTCTTT
NA	NA	TRBV5-1	TRBJ2-7	CASSLESNYEQYF	TGCGCCAGCAGCTTGGAAAGTAACTACGAGCAGTACTTC
NA	NA	TRBV6-1	TRBJ2-7	CASSETGFKGYEQYF	TGTGCCAGCAGTGAAACAGGGTTCAAAGGCTACGAGCAGTACTTC
NA	NA	TRBV19	TRBJ2-5	CASTKGGLYQETQYF	TGTGCCAGTACGAAGGGGGGGCTGTACCAAGAGACCCAGTACTTC
NA	NA	TRBV6-1	TRBJ1-6	CASSVGGSNSPLHF	TGTGCCAGCAGCGTTGGGGGGTCTAATTCACCCCTCCACTTT